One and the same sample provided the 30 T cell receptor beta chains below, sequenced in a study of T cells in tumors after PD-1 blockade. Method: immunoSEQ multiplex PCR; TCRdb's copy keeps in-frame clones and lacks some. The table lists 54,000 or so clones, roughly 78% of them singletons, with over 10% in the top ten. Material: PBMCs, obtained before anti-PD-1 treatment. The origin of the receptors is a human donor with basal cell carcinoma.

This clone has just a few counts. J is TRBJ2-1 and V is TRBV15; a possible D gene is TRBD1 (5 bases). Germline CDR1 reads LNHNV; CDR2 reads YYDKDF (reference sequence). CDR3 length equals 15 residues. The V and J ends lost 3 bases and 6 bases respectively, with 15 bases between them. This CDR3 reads CATSRNRISSNEQFF. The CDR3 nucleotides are TGTGCCACCAGCAGGAACAGGATCTCTTCCAATGAGCAGTTCTTC. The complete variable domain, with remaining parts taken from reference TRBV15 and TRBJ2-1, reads DAMVIQNPRYQVTQFGKPVTLSCSQTLNHNVMYWYQQKSSQAPKLLFHYYDKDFNNEADTPDNFQSRRPNTSFCFLDIRSPGLGDTAMYLCATSRNRISSNEQFFGPGTRLTVL.

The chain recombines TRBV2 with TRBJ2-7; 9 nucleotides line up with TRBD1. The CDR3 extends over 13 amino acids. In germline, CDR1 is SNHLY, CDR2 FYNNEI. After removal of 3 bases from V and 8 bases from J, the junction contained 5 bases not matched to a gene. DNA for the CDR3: TGTGCCAGCAGTGAGGGACAGGGAGTCAAGCAGTACTTC. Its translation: CASSEGQGVKQYF.

CDR3: CSASFKGWGNQPQHF. CDR3 DNA sequence: TGCAGTGCTAGTTTTAAAGGTTGGGGCAATCAGCCCCAGCATTTT. The chain has TRBV20-1 and TRBJ1-5; no clear D. There are 15 residues in the CDR3. Germline values: CDR1 DFQATT, CDR2 SNEGSKA (reference sequence). V shed 3 bases and J shed 2 bases, with 14 bases lying between them.

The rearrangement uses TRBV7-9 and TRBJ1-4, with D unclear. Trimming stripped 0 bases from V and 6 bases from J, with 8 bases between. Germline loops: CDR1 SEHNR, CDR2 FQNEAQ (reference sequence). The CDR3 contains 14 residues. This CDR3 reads CASSLAGGDEKLFF. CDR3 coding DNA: TGTGCCAGCAGCTTAGCGGGCGGTGATGAAAAACTGTTTTTT.

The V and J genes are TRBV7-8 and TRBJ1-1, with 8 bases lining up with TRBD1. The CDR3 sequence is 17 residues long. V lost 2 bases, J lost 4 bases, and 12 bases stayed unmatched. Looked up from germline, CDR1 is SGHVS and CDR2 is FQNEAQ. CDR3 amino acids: CASSLFGAGGGSTEAFF. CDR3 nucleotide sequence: TGTGCCAGCAGCTTATTTGGAGCAGGGGGCGGATCCACTGAAGCTTTCTTT.

The CDR3 coding sequence is TGTGCCAGCAGCGGTAGCCTGGGGGAGACCCAGTACTTC. Protein sequence: CASSGSLGETQYF. The chain uses TRBV9 and TRBJ2-5; D call uncertain. The germline CDR1 and CDR2 sequences are SGDLS and YYNGEE. This CDR3 contains 13 residues. The germline V and J ends were trimmed by 3 bases and 5 bases, with 11 bases remaining between them.

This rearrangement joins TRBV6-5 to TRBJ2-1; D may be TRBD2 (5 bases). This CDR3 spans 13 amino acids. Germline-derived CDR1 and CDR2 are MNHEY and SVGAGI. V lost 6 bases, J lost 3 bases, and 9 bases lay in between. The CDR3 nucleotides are TGTGCCAGCAGGGAGGCGGGCTACAATGAGCAGTTCTTC. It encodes CASREAGYNEQFF.

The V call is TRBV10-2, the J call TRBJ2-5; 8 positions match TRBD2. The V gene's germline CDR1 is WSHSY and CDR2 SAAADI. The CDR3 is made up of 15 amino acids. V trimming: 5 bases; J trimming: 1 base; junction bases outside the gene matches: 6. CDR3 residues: CASSSMSGGQETQYF. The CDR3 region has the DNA TGCGCCAGCAGTTCTATGAGCGGGGGCCAAGAGACCCAGTACTTC.

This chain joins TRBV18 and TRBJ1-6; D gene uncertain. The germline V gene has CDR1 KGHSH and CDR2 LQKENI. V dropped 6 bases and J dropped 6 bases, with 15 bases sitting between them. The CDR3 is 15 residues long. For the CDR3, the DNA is TGTGCCAGCTCCGCTAGCGGGGAGCCTAATTCACCCCTCCACTTT. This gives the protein CASSASGEPNSPLHF.

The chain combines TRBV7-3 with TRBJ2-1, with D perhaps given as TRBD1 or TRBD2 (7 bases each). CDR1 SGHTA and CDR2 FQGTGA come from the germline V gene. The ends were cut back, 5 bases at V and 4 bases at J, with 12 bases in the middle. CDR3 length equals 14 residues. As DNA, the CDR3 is TGTGCCAGCAGCCAGGGGGGGCCTTACAATGAGCAGTTCTTC. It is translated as CASSQGGPYNEQFF.

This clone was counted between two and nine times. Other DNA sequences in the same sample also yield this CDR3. In nucleotides, the CDR3 is TGTGCCAGCAGCTTAGAGCTGGGGGAGCAGTACTTC. It specifies CASSLELGEQYF. V gene TRBV7-9 combines with J gene TRBJ2-7; D remains unclear. V was pared by 1 base and J by 7 bases, with 8 bases between. The CDR3 length is 12 residues. Germline CDR1 reads SEHNR; CDR2 reads FQNEAQ (reference sequence).

The CDR3 reads CASSLDGRGYTF. CDR3 nucleotide sequence: TGTGCCAGCAGTTTAGACGGTCGGGGCTACACCTTC. This chain links TRBV6-5 with TRBJ1-2; D is ambiguous. The CDR3 contains 12 residues. Germline V gene sequence: CDR1 MNHEY, CDR2 SVGAGI. V lost 4 bases and J 8 bases, leaving 11 bases between the germline ends.

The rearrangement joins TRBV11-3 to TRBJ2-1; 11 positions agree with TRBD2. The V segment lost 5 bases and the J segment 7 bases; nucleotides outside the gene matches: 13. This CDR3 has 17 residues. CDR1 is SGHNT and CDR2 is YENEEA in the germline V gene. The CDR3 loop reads CASSPESVAGGRNEQFF. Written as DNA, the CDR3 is TGTGCCAGCAGCCCAGAGTCGGTAGCGGGGGGGCGTAATGAGCAGTTCTTC.

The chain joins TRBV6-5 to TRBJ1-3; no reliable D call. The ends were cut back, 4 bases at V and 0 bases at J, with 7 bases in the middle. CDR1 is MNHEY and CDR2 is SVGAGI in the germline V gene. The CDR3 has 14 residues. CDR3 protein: CASSSVDSGNTIYF. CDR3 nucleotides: TGTGCCAGCAGTTCTGTCGACTCTGGAAACACCATATATTTT.

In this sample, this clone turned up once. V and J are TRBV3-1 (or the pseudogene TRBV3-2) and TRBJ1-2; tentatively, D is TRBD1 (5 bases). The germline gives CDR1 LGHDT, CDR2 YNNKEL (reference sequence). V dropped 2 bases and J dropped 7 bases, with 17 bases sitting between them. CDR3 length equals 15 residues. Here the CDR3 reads CASSQIATGRGGYTF. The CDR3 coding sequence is TGTGCCAGCAGCCAAATTGCTACAGGCCGGGGTGGCTACACCTTC.

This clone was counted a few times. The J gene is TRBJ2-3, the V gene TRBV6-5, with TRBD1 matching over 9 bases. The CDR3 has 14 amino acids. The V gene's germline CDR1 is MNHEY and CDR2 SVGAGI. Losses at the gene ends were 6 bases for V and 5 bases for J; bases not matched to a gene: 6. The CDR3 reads CASSDRGRGDTQYF. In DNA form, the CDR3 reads TGTGCCAGCAGCGACAGGGGGAGGGGAGATACGCAGTATTTT.

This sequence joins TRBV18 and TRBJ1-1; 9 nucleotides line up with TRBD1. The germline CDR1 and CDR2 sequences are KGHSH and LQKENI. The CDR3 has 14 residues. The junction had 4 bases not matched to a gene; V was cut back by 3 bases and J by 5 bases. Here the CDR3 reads CASSPGQGETEAFF. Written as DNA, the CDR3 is TGTGCCAGCTCACCGGGACAGGGCGAAACTGAAGCTTTCTTT.

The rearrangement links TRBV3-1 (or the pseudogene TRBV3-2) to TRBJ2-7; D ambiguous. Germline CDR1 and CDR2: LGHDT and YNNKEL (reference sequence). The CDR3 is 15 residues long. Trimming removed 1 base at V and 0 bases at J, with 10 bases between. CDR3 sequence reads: CASSQVGLYSYEQYF. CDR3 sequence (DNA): TGTGCCAGCAGCCAAGTAGGCCTTTACTCCTACGAGCAGTACTTC.

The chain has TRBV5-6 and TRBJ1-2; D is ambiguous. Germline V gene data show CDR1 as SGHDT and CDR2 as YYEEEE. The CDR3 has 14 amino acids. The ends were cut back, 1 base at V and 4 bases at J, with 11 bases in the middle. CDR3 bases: TGTGCCAGCAGCTTGTGGTCAGGCGGCTATGGCTACACCTTC. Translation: CASSLWSGGYGYTF.

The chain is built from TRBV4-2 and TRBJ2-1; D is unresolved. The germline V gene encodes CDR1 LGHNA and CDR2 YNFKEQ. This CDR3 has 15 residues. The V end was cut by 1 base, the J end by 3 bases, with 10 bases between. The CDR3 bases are TGTGCCAGCAGCCAAGGGACGGGTAGCTACAATGAGCAGTTCTTC. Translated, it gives CASSQGTGSYNEQFF.

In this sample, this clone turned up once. The CDR3 protein is CASSQDETDNYNEQFF. CDR3 in DNA: TGTGCCAGCAGCCAAGATGAGACAGACAACTACAATGAGCAGTTCTTC. The chain carries TRBV14 and TRBJ2-1; maybe TRBD1 (5 bases). The germline V gene encodes CDR1 SGHDN and CDR2 FVKESK. The CDR3 has 16 residues. V lost 0 bases, J lost 3 bases, and 12 bases lay in between. Drawing the rest from reference TRBV14 and TRBJ2-1, the complete variable domain is EAGVTQFPSHSVIEKGQTVTLRCDPISGHDNLYWYRRVMGKEIKFLLHFVKESKQDESGMPNNRFLAERTGGTYSTLKVQPAELEDSGVYFCASSQDETDNYNEQFFGPGTRLTVL.

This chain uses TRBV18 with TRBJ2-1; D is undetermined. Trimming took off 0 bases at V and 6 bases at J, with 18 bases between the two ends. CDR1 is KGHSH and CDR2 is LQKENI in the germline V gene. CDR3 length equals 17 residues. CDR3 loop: CASSPPVTPSTGNEQFF. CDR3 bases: TGTGCCAGCTCACCACCGGTGACACCCTCGACGGGCAATGAGCAGTTCTTC.

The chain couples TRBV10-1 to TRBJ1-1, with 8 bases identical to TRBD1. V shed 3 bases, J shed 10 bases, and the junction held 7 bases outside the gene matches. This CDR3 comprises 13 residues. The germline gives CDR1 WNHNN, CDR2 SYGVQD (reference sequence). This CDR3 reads CASSDGQGAVAFF. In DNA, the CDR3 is TGCGCCAGCAGTGACGGACAGGGAGCCGTAGCTTTCTTT.

CDR3 residues: CASSDPGQGVQPQHF. DNA for the CDR3: TGTGCCAGCAGTGACCCTGGACAGGGGGTTCAGCCCCAGCATTTT. This chain connects TRBV2 to TRBJ1-5; 10 bases agree with TRBD1. Germline loops: CDR1 SNHLY, CDR2 FYNNEI. The CDR3 runs to 15 residues. The junction had 5 bases not matched to a gene; V was cut back by 3 bases and J by 6 bases.

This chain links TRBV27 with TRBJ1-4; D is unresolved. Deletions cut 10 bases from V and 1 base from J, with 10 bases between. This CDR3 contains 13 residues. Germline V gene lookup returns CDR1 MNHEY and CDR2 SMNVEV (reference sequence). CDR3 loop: CATKGRTNEKLFF. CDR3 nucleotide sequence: TGTGCCACCAAGGGTAGAACTAATGAAAAACTGTTTTTT. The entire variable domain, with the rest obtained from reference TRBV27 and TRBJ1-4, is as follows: EAQVTQNPRYLITVTGKKLTVTCSQNMNHEYMSWYRQDPGLGLRQIYYSMNVEVTDKGDVPEGYKVSRKEKRNFPLILESPSPNQTSLYFCATKGRTNEKLFFGSGTQLSVL.

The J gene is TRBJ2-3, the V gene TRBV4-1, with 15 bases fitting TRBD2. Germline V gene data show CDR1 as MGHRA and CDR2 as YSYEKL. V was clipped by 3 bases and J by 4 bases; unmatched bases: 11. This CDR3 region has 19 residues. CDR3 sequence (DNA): TGCGCCAGCAGCCACCCCGGACTAGCGGGGGGGGTGTTGGCAGATACGCAGTATTTT. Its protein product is CASSHPGLAGGVLADTQYF.

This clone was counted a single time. CDR3 region: CASSYGQTNTGELFF. CDR3 DNA: TGTGCCAGCAGTTACGGGCAGACGAACACCGGGGAGCTGTTTTTT. V is TRBV6-5 and J is TRBJ2-2, with unresolved D. This CDR3 comprises 15 residues. Between the trimmed V and J ends, which lost 2 bases and 0 bases, there was a span of 7 bases. Germline CDR1 MNHEY, CDR2 SVGAGI.

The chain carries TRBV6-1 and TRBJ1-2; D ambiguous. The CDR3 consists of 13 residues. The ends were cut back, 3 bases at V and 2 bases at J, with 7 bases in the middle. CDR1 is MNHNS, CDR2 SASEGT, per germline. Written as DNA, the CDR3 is TGTGCCAGCAGTGACGTTTGGAACTATGGCTACACCTTC. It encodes CASSDVWNYGYTF.

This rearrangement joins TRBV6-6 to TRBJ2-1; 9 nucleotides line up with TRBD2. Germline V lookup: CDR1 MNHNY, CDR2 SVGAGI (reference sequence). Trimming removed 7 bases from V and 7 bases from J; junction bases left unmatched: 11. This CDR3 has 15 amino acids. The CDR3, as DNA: TGTGCCAGCACTAAGGGGGCTAGCGGGGAGAATGAGCAGTTCTTC. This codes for CASTKGASGENEQFF.

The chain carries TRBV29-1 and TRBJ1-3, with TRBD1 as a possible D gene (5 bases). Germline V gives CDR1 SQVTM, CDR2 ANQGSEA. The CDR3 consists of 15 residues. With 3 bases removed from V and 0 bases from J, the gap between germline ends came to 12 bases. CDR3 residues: CSVESGPSSGNTIYF. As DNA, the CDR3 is TGCAGCGTTGAGTCGGGACCGAGCTCTGGAAACACCATATATTTT.